The entry that follows covers one T cell receptor beta chain sequence. Its antigen is not yet known. Base qualities are not at hand, and no much larger clone is one base apart. The meaning of the sample's time point label: baseline before first vaccination. Vaccinee samples were obtained from the UK trials COV001 and COV002, which included a single-blind randomized controlled phase 2/3 trial of AZD1222 (ChAdOx1 nCoV-19) in healthy adults. For TCRbeta chain sequencing, PBMC samples from trial participants were taken at day 0 and at day 28 after the second dose. The CDR3 regions of human TCRbeta chains were analyzed by immunosequencing. Turning to the authors' computational methods: Repertoire TCRs were matched against a reference library of SARS-CoV-2-specific TCRs generated with the MIRA antigen-specificity platform. Breadth was defined as the fraction of unique TCRs that were SARS-CoV-2-associated. Depth was defined as the fraction of total T cells that were SARS-CoV-2-associated. Using the MIRA data, each spike-specific TCR was mapped to the spike region that the TCR reacts to and placed in a CD4 or CD8 class. Log10-transformed breadth and depth values were compared by one-way ANOVA with Sidak's multiple comparisons tests. The clones in this table, taken by TCRdb from immuneACCESS, are in-frame only. Not every clone is retained; where verified, under half of the shortfall comes from an unresolved V gene, and the cause of the rest is unknown. V and J calls and clone size are as listed in that table; D and trimming were resolved from the DNA. The sample includes roughly 120,000 clones, with around 86% observed a single time. Roughly 1.3% of the sample goes to the ten largest clones.

The sample belongs to a study of T cell responses to AZD1222 COVID-19 vaccine (dated by TCRdb to the early 2020s). Notes on the research overall: AZD1222 recipients whose second dose came at about 4 weeks and those whose second dose came at about 12 weeks were combined into one group, since spike-specific TCR depth and breadth did not differ between the two schedules. A total of over 230 trial participants underwent TCR sequencing, of whom about 210 had received two doses of AZD1222 and 26 had received two doses of the MenACWY control vaccine. Enrollment into the trials was organized by age into subgroups of 18-55, 56-69 and 70-plus years, and those subgroups contained roughly 150, 30 and 60 TCR-sequenced participants, respectively. Here is what the overall study found, with its caveats: The whole spike protein was spanned by vaccine-associated CD4 TCRs, and dominant responses were seen in regions 160-218 and 743-854. Only five to seven AZD1222 recipients were SARS-CoV-2 seropositive at baseline, limiting conclusions about previously exposed vaccinees. Reportedly, close to half of the unique spike-specific TCRs recognized epitopes lying outside the regions that are mutated in the B.1.351 and B.1.1.7 variants. Participants were mostly white British, with more females than males. The authors suggested clonal diversity may have been underestimated. A significant rise in spike-specific TCR breadth and depth was observed after two AZD1222 doses relative to day 0 and relative to MenACWY recipients. In the small 56-69-year group, the increase in depth fell short of significance, most likely because of low power. Because no day 14 peak-response samples were available, repertoires were characterized only after the peak T cell response.

V is trimmed back by 5 bases and J by 5 bases, and the junction contains 11 bases that no gene match accounts for. Its CDR3 holds 15 amino acids, cysteine through phenylalanine. Only the CDR3 region is kept as DNA, spanning 45 bases read in frame from base 1. From the germline V gene, CDR1 is SGHVS and CDR2 is FNYEAQ. The rearrangement joined TRBV7-6 to TRBJ2-7; 8 of the junction bases match TRBD1. The source material was peripheral blood, sampled on day 0 of AZD1222 vaccination. The receptor comes from an adult in good health. The CDR3 is CASSPTETGANEQYF. The DNA sequence is given as TGTGCCAGCAGCCCGACGGAGACAGGGGCCAACGAGCAGTACTTC.